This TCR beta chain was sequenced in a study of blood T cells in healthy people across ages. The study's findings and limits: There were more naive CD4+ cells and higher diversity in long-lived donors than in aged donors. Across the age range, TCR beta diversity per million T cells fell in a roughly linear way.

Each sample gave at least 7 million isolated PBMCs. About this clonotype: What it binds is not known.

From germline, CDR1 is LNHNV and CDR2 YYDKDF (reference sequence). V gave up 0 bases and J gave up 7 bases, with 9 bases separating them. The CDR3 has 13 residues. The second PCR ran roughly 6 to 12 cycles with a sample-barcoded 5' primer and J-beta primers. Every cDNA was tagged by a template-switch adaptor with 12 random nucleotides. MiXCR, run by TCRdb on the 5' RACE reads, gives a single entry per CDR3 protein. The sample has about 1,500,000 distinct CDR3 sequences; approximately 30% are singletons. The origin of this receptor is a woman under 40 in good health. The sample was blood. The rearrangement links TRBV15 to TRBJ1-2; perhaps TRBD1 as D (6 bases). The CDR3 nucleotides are TGTGCCACCAGCAGAGACAGGGGCGGTGGCTACACCTTC. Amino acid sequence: CATSRDRGGGYTF.